This TCR beta chain was captured in a study of T cells in Graves' hyperthyroidism and ophthalmopathy. Study results and caveats: Blood also carried most thyroid clonotypes expanded above 0.001.

The diagnostic basis comprised clinical symptoms, serum thyroxine and TRAb, thyroid ultrasound and orbital computed tomography. Regarding this clonotype: What it recognizes is unknown. A much larger clone differs from this one at a single base, so this may be a read error. This CDR3 fails to terminate in the conserved phenylalanine or tryptophan, so it likely reflects a read error.

CDR3 length: 14 residues. J gave up 3 bases and V 4 bases, and 5 bases lay outside the gene matches. Per the germline V gene, CDR1 is SGHRS and CDR2 is YFSETQ. Researchers amplified the TCR beta CDR3 regions from RNA transcripts. HTBI primers were used for first-round RT-PCR of the TCR CDR3. TCRdb passed the multiplex PCR reads through MiXCR, listing each CDR3 protein once. This table holds about 570,000 distinct CDR3 sequences, around 45% found once. The chain recombines TRBV5-1 with TRBJ2-7, with TRBD1 matching over 9 bases. This TCR was recovered from an adult woman with Graves' disease, either hyperthyroidism or ophthalmopathy (not recorded which). Material for sequencing was peripheral blood or thyroid tissue (not recorded which). CDR3 bases: TGCGCCAGCAGCGGGGGGACAGGGAACTACGAGCAGTACCTC. This translates into CASSGGTGNYEQYL.